These 23 T cell receptor beta chains share one sample of origin, sequenced in a study of shared T cell receptors in the human thymus. TCRdb's table, derived via immunoSEQ multiplex PCR, lists solely in-frame clones and lacks some. The sample records hundreds of thousands of clones, approximately 89% being singletons. These data were likewise used in another study, on human thymus T cells.

The specimen sequenced was thymocytes. The source is a boy less than two years old with a congenital heart defect.

This clone was observed once. The V and J genes are TRBV6-5 and TRBJ2-2, with 8 bases matching TRBD2. V lost 5 bases to trimming and J lost 3 bases; unmatched junction nucleotides: 5. Germline V gives CDR1 MNHEY, CDR2 SVGAGI. CDR3 size: 15 residues. The CDR3 sequence: CASSPLRGDTGELFF. In DNA form, the CDR3 reads TGTGCCAGCAGTCCCCTGCGGGGGGACACCGGGGAGCTGTTTTTT.

The chain combines TRBV2 with TRBJ2-3; 9 bases are shared with TRBD2. V dropped 6 bases and J dropped 2; count of bases not matched to a gene: 9. CDR1 and CDR2 (germline): SNHLY, FYNNEI. The CDR3 consists of 16 residues. The CDR3 loop is CASRRDLAGNTDTQYF. The CDR3 DNA follows: TGTGCCAGCAGGAGAGACCTAGCGGGGAACACAGATACGCAGTATTTT.

V and J are TRBV28 and TRBJ1-2, with 12 bases identical to TRBD1. Looked up from germline, CDR1 is MDHEN and CDR2 is SYDVKM. This CDR3 is 19 amino acids long. Trimming at V came to 5 bases and at J to 8 bases, leaving 21 bases not matched to a gene. In DNA, the CDR3 is TGTGCCAGCAGTCCACATTCCCAGGGACAGGGGGCGCGCAGGGGGGGCTACACCTTC. This sequence encodes CASSPHSQGQGARRGGYTF.

CDR3 sequence: CASSLVDRGNEQFF. CDR3 nucleotide sequence: TGCGCCAGCAGCTTGGTCGACAGGGGCAATGAGCAGTTCTTC. The genes are TRBV5-1 and TRBJ2-1; 8 positions match TRBD1. Germline lookup yields CDR1 SGHRS and CDR2 YFSETQ. This CDR3 spans 14 amino acids. Losses at the gene ends were 0 bases for V and 6 bases for J; bases not matched to a gene: 2.

In this sample, this clone turned up a few times. The chain employs TRBV9 and TRBJ2-5; no clear D gene. The CDR3 contains 15 residues. The ends were cut back, 4 bases at V and 4 bases at J, with 17 bases in the middle. Germline CDR1 and CDR2: SGDLS and YYNGEE. CDR3 bases: TGTGCCAGCAGCCTCAACGACTCCACCCCAGAGACCCAGTACTTC. Amino acids: CASSLNDSTPETQYF.

This clone appeared once. The V gene is TRBV4-1, the J gene TRBJ1-2; D uncertain. The CDR3 loop spans 17 amino acids. Trimming stripped 0 bases from V and 4 bases from J, with 18 bases between. In germline, CDR1 is MGHRA, CDR2 YSYEKL. CDR3 coding DNA: TGCGCCAGCAGCCAAGATCCGTTGGGCAGCCGGATCTATGGCTACACCTTC. The encoded protein is CASSQDPLGSRIYGYTF.

The rearrangement joins TRBV30 to TRBJ2-7; TRBD2 agrees at 8 bases. Trimming took 2 bases from V and 1 from J; bases not matched to a gene: 4. The germline gives CDR1 GTSNPN, CDR2 SVGIG (reference sequence). The length of the CDR3 is 14 residues. The CDR3 loop is CAWSRLALSYEQYF. The CDR3 DNA sequence: TGTGCCTGGAGTCGACTAGCGTTGTCCTACGAGCAGTACTTC.

This clone was detected only a few times. J is TRBJ2-2 and V is TRBV6-4, with 7 bases fitting TRBD2. Germline CDR1 is MRHNA and CDR2 is SNTAGT. This CDR3 is built from 20 residues. The V and J ends lost 3 bases and 0 bases, in that order; junction bases with no gene match: 16. CDR3 DNA: TGTGCCAGCAGTGAGCGTGGGCGGGAGAGCCTCAACCCGAACACCGGGGAGCTGTTTTTT. It is translated as CASSERGRESLNPNTGELFF.

The chain couples TRBV19 to TRBJ2-2; 13 positions agree with TRBD2. The J segment lost 4 bases and the V segment lost 5 bases, leaving 4 bases of the junction unmatched. Per germline, CDR1 LNHDA and CDR2 SQIVND (reference sequence). The CDR3 is 16 residues long. CDR3 DNA: TGTGCCAGTAGTCTGAGGACTAGCGGGAGCACCGGGGAGCTGTTTTTT. It codes for CASSLRTSGSTGELFF.

The chain couples TRBV7-3 to TRBJ1-1; tentatively, D is TRBD1 (5 bases). V was trimmed by 2 bases and J by 5 bases, leaving 18 bases between them. CDR1 is SGHTA and CDR2 is FQGTGA in the germline V gene. This CDR3 is 16 amino acids long. In DNA form, the CDR3 reads TGTGCCAGCAGCTTAGACTCCAGCGGGGCGGCAACTGAAGCTTTCTTT. Translated: CASSLDSSGAATEAFF. Together with reference TRBV7-3 and TRBJ1-1, the CDR3 gives the full variable domain: GAGVSQTPSNKVTEKGKYVELRCDPISGHTALYWYRQSLGQGPEFLIYFQGTGAADDSGLPNDRFFAVRPEGSVSTLKIQRTERGDSAVYLCASSLDSSGAATEAFFGQGTRLTVV.

The rearrangement links TRBV19 to TRBJ2-7; tentative D call: TRBD2 (6 bases). The CDR3 runs 14 residues. Between the trimmed V and J ends, which lost 4 bases and 0 bases, there was a span of 10 bases. Germline CDR1 and CDR2: LNHDA and SQIVND (reference sequence). This CDR3 is CASSKGLISYEQYF. The CDR3 region has the DNA TGTGCCAGTAGTAAGGGACTGATCTCCTACGAGCAGTACTTC.

The chain carries TRBV28 and TRBJ1-5; possibly TRBD1 for D (6 bases). Germline values: CDR1 MDHEN, CDR2 SYDVKM. V lost 4 bases and J lost 0, with 19 bases in between. The CDR3 is made up of 18 amino acids. CDR3 coding DNA: TGTGCCAGCAGTTCCTCAAAGACCCGGGACACTAGCAATCAGCCCCAGCATTTT. As protein: CASSSSKTRDTSNQPQHF.

A few counts support this clone. The rearrangement joins TRBV19 to TRBJ2-1; D is uncertain. The CDR3 runs 14 residues. Looked up from germline, CDR1 is LNHDA and CDR2 is SQIVND (reference sequence). The V end lost 0 bases, the J end lost 10 bases, and 13 bases lay between the germline ends. The CDR3 DNA sequence: TGTGCCAGTAGTATAGATCCTCGACAATACGAGCAGTTCTTC. Translated, it gives CASSIDPRQYEQFF.

The chain has TRBV30 and TRBJ2-7; 13 nucleotides line up with TRBD2. CDR1 GTSNPN and CDR2 SVGIG come from the germline V gene (reference sequence). CDR3 size: 15 residues. V lost 3 bases to trimming and J lost 4 bases; unmatched junction nucleotides: 6. Here the CDR3 DNA reads TGTGCCTGGAGCATGGGACTAGCGGGAAGATACGAGCAGTACTTC. This sequence encodes CAWSMGLAGRYEQYF.

V and J are TRBV10-1 and TRBJ2-5, with D maybe TRBD2 (6 bases). The ends were cut back, 3 bases at V and 4 bases at J, with 15 bases in the middle. Germline V gene lookup returns CDR1 WNHNN and CDR2 SYGVQD (reference sequence). There are 15 residues in the CDR3. This CDR3 reads CASSETGDQGETQYF. CDR3 bases: TGCGCCAGCAGTGAAACGGGGGACCAGGGAGAGACCCAGTACTTC.

The chain has TRBV4-1 and TRBJ1-3, with a possible D match to TRBD1 (5 bases). In germline, CDR1 is MGHRA, CDR2 YSYEKL. With 4 bases removed from V and 8 bases from J, the gap between germline ends came to 15 bases. The CDR3 is 14 residues long. CDR3 residues: CASSPCPVGDTIYF. In DNA, the CDR3 is TGCGCCAGCAGCCCCTGTCCGGTAGGGGACACCATATATTTT.

The chain recombines TRBV4-3 with TRBJ1-6, with D unresolved. Trimming cost V 1 base and J 10 bases, with 14 bases left between them. The CDR3 runs to 15 residues. Germline-derived CDR1 and CDR2 are LGHNA and YSLEER. In DNA, the CDR3 is TGCGCCAGCAGCCAAGCAAGAGACAATATATCACCCCTCCACTTT. As protein: CASSQARDNISPLHF.

The gene calls are TRBV29-1 and TRBJ2-3; 7 bases map to TRBD2. Germline CDR1 reads SQVTM; CDR2 reads ANQGSEA. The CDR3 consists of 12 residues. The trim removed 4 bases at V and 4 bases at J, leaving 2 bases unmatched. CDR3 bases: TGCAGCGTTGGGACTAGTGCAGATACGCAGTATTTT. Protein sequence: CSVGTSADTQYF.

This chain joins TRBV6-1 and TRBJ1-4; 10 positions agree with TRBD1. The V and J ends lost 2 bases and 5 bases, in that order; junction bases with no gene match: 5. The CDR3 length is 16 residues. The germline V gene encodes CDR1 MNHNS and CDR2 SASEGT. The CDR3 DNA reads TGTGCCAGCAGTGAATTTCGGACAGGGGGAAATGAAAAACTGTTTTTT. Its translation is CASSEFRTGGNEKLFF.

This chain joins TRBV7-2 and TRBJ2-5, with 10 bases lining up with TRBD1. The J call could be wrong; TRBJ2-7 is a better fit for the DNA end. Germline lookup yields CDR1 SGHTA and CDR2 FQGNSA. The CDR3 length is 17 residues. DNA of the CDR3: TGTGCCAGCAGCCCCTCACCGGGACAGGGGTTTTTTTACGAGCAGTACTTC. Its protein product is CASSPSPGQGFFYEQYF.

This chain joins TRBV18 and TRBJ1-2; D not resolved. This CDR3 spans 13 amino acids. With 2 bases removed from V and 3 bases from J, the gap between germline ends came to 7 bases. Germline assignment: CDR1 KGHSH and CDR2 LQKENI. The CDR3 DNA follows: TGTGCCAGCTCACCAGGACTAGACTATGGCTACACCTTC. It translates to CASSPGLDYGYTF.

The chain uses TRBV27 and TRBJ2-5, with no clear D. Germline-derived CDR1 and CDR2 are MNHEY and SMNVEV (reference sequence). The CDR3 is made up of 15 amino acids. The ends were cut back, 7 bases at V and 5 bases at J, with 20 bases in the middle. The CDR3 coding sequence is TGTGCCAGCACCCTTCGCGGTACAAATCAGGAGACCCAGTACTTC. This encodes CASTLRGTNQETQYF.

The J gene is TRBJ1-5, the V gene TRBV4-1; D is unclear. The germline V gene encodes CDR1 MGHRA and CDR2 YSYEKL. V lost 1 base and J 5 bases, leaving 24 bases between the germline ends. The CDR3 length is 19 residues. The CDR3 loop is CASSQGVLGFSPNYQPQHF. CDR3 nucleotide sequence: TGCGCCAGCAGCCAAGGTGTACTAGGGTTTTCCCCAAATTATCAGCCCCAGCATTTT.